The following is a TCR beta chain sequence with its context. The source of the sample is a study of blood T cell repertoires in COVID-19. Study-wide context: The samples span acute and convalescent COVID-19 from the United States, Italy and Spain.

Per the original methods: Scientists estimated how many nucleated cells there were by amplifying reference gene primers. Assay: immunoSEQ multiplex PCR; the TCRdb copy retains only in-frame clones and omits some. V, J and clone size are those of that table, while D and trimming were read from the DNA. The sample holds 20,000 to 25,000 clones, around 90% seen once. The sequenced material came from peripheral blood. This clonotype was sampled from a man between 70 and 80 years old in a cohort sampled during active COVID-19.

Written as DNA, the CDR3 is TGTGCCGGCCAGGCTGGGACTAGCGGGCACGATACGCAGTATTTT. It encodes CAGQAGTSGHDTQYF. The chain uses TRBV6-6 and TRBJ2-3; 12 bases are shared with TRBD2. Germline CDR1 is MNHNY and CDR2 is SVGAGI (reference sequence). The V segment lost 11 bases and the J segment 6 bases; nucleotides outside the gene matches: 12. The CDR3 length is 15 residues.